The clone carrying this T cell receptor (beta chain) was observed at least ten times. Its antigen remains unknown. In TCRdb, the 5' RACE reads were re-called with MiXCR into one record per CDR3 protein. The profile shows 40,000 to 50,000 distinct CDR3 sequences, about 4.2% of them singletons. This entry belongs to a study of CD8 T cells in ankylosing spondylitis. Findings and caveats of the study: About eight highly homologous variants made up a TCR beta motif that seemed to typify ankylosing spondylitis blood. A number of the motif variants had already been described in reactive arthritis synovial fluid and blood.

Germline CDR1 and CDR2: SGDLS and YYNGEE. The CDR3 runs 14 residues. Trimming at V came to 2 bases and at J to 3 bases, leaving 2 bases not matched to a gene. The sample comprised blood, either unsorted or a sorted T cell fraction (not recorded which). This receptor was obtained from a female donor with ankylosing spondylitis or in good health (not recorded which). The chain has TRBV9 and TRBJ2-7, with 10 bases identical to TRBD1. CDR3 nucleotides: TGTGCCAGCAGCGTGGGACAGGGGTTCTACGAGCAGTACTTC. Translation: CASSVGQGFYEQYF.